Given below is one T cell receptor beta chain in context. The sample comes from a study of blood T cell repertoires in COVID-19. Turning to the study itself: Sites in the United States, Italy and Spain provided acute and convalescent COVID-19 samples. Sample material is recorded as cDNA or gDNA derived from T cells, B-cell-depleted T cells, or PBMCs.

TCRdb's copy holds only in-frame clones and misses some; the assay was immunoSEQ multiplex PCR. Here the sample spans 200,000 to 250,000 clones, around 87% being singletons. One Seattle source followed patients from active infection through their disease course. Sequences were obtained from peripheral blood. The source is a woman aged 45-60 years with COVID-19, enrolled during active disease.

The CDR3 loop reads CATSGPTTGQGRRKFNQPQHF. The CDR3 bases are TGTGCCACCAGCGGACCAACCACCGGACAGGGGAGGCGGAAATTTAATCAGCCCCAGCATTTT. This chain uses TRBV15 with TRBJ1-5; 9 bases line up with TRBD1. This CDR3 is 21 amino acids long. With V trimmed by 5 bases and J by 4 bases, 24 bases remained unmatched. The germline CDR1 and CDR2 sequences are LNHNV and YYDKDF (reference sequence).